This T cell receptor beta chain came from a study of T cell responses to AZD1222 COVID-19 vaccine. Second-dose recipients at about 4 or about 12 weeks were treated as one pooled group. Comment on this clone: The antigen is undetermined.

Study-wide points: Repertoire sampling occurred only after the peak T cell response. Vaccine-related CD4 TCRs covered spike, predominating at 160-218 and 743-854.

The repertoire was sequenced with immunoSEQ multiplex PCR; TCRdb's copy has only in-frame clones and lacks some. This table holds 150,000 or so clones, 92% found once. V was shortened by 1 base and J by 8 bases, with 6 bases between the two germline ends. Germline CDR1 reads LGHNA; CDR2 reads YNFKEQ. The CDR3 has 12 amino acids. Sequenced here: peripheral blood, sampled 28 days after the second AZD1222 dose. This chain uses TRBV4-2 with TRBJ2-1; perhaps TRBD2 as D (5 bases). This sequence was found in an adult who received the AZD1222 COVID-19 vaccine. In DNA form, the CDR3 reads TGTGCCAGCAGCCAAGGGAGGCATGAGCAGTTCTTC. Protein product: CASSQGRHEQFF.